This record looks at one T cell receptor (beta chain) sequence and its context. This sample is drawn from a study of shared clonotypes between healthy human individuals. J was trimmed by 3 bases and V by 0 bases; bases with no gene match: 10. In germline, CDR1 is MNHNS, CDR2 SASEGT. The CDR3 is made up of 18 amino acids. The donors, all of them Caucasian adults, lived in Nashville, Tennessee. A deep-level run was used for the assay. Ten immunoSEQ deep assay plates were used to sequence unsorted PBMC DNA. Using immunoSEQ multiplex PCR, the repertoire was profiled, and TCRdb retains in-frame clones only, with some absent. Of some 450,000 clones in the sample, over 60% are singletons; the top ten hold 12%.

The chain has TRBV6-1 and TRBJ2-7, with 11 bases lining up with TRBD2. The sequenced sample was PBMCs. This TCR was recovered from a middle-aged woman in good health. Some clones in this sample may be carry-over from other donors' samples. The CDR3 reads CASSEAPAPSGRFYEQYF. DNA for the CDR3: TGTGCCAGCAGTGAAGCCCCGGCCCCTAGCGGGAGGTTCTACGAGCAGTACTTC.